The next 17 T cell receptor beta chains were all read from a single sample in a study of blood T cell repertoires in COVID-19. Data came from immunoSEQ multiplex PCR; TCRdb stores just in-frame clones and leaves some out. The data contain about 220,000 clones, about 84% of them singletons. The material sequenced was peripheral blood. The origin of the receptors is a human donor in a cohort sampled during active COVID-19.

This clone was recorded many times. The gene calls are TRBV12-3 or TRBV12-4 and TRBJ2-7; the D gene is possibly TRBD2 (6 bases). V lost 6 bases and J 3 bases, leaving 12 bases between the germline ends. The CDR3 has 13 residues. The chain's CDR3 is CASRDYLRYEQYF. The DNA of the CDR3 is TGTGCCAGCAGGGACTACCTACGCTACGAGCAGTACTTC.

In its sample, this clone was seen a few times. CDR3 residues: CASSPGQANYEQYF. The CDR3 DNA follows: TGTGCCAGCAGCCCGGGACAGGCCAACTACGAGCAGTACTTC. This chain links TRBV11-2 with TRBJ2-7, with TRBD1 matching over 8 bases. CDR1 and CDR2 (germline): SGHAT, FQNNGV. CDR3 size: 14 residues. J gave up 3 bases and V 5 bases, and 6 bases lay outside the gene matches. Complete variable domain (other parts from reference TRBV11-2 and TRBJ2-7): EAGVAQSPRYKIIEKRQSVAFWCNPISGHATLYWYQQILGQGPKLLIQFQNNGVVDDSQLPKDRFSAERLKGVDSTLKIQPAKLEDSAVYLCASSPGQANYEQYFGPGTRLTVT.

This clone was counted only a few times. This chain's CDR3 is CASSQVRPQQGYNSPLHF. Written as DNA, the CDR3 is TGCGCCAGCAGCCAAGTCCGTCCCCAACAGGGGTATAATTCACCCCTCCACTTT. The rearrangement links TRBV4-1 to TRBJ1-6; TRBD1 matches 7 bases. V trimming: 1 base; J trimming: 4 bases; junction bases outside the gene matches: 10. Germline V gene sequence: CDR1 MGHRA, CDR2 YSYEKL. There are 18 residues in the CDR3.

At least ten counts were recorded for this clone. This rearrangement joins TRBV28 to TRBJ2-5, with D possibly matching TRBD1 (6 bases). The germline CDR1 and CDR2 sequences are MDHEN and SYDVKM. The CDR3 is 14 residues long. The ends were cut back, 3 bases at V and 1 base at J, with 9 bases in the middle. The DNA of the CDR3 is TGTGCCAGCAGTTTTACAGGGTTCCAAGAGACCCAGTACTTC. Translation: CASSFTGFQETQYF.

CDR3 nucleotides: TGTGCCAGCAGTTTATCAGCGGTAGGCTACGAGCAGTACTTC. Translation: CASSLSAVGYEQYF. The rearrangement uses TRBV27 and TRBJ2-7; tentatively, D is TRBD2 (5 bases). V was cut by 0 bases and J by 3 bases, with 9 bases left in between. The CDR3 is 14 residues long. CDR1 and CDR2 (germline): MNHEY, SMNVEV (reference sequence).

This clone was seen once. This CDR3 is CASSQGAGLVNQPQHF. The CDR3 bases are TGTGCCAGCAGCCAAGGGGCGGGACTCGTTAATCAGCCCCAGCATTTT. The chain recombines TRBV3-1 (or the pseudogene TRBV3-2) with TRBJ1-5, with D perhaps matching TRBD1 (5 bases). The V gene lost 1 base and the J gene lost 4 bases, with 14 bases spanning the gap. The CDR3 extends over 16 amino acids. Germline V gene data show CDR1 as LGHDT and CDR2 as YNNKEL (reference sequence).

This rearrangement joins TRBV19 to TRBJ1-1; D perhaps matches TRBD1 (5 bases). The CDR3 consists of 14 residues. Deletions cut 1 base from V and 5 bases from J, with 11 bases between. Germline V gene data show CDR1 as LNHDA and CDR2 as SQIVND (reference sequence). CDR3 sequence reads: CASSIGREGTEAFF. The CDR3 nucleotides read TGTGCCAGTAGTATAGGCAGGGAAGGTACTGAAGCTTTCTTT.

The chain has TRBV5-1 and TRBJ1-3; D is unclear. This CDR3 has 16 residues. The V end was cut by 1 base, the J end by 0 bases, with 11 bases between. Germline CDR1 SGHRS, CDR2 YFSETQ. CDR3 region: CASSLPLTDSGNTIYF. CDR3 in DNA: TGCGCCAGCAGCTTGCCGCTAACTGACTCTGGAAACACCATATATTTT.

This chain connects TRBV6-2 or TRBV6-3 to TRBJ2-7; D may be TRBD2 (5 bases). The germline gives CDR1 MNHEY, CDR2 SVGEGT. The CDR3 length is 18 residues. Between the trimmed V and J ends, which lost 5 bases and 4 bases, there was a span of 27 bases. CDR3 coding DNA: TGTGCCAGCAGTCTCCGAGGGCCCAGTGGAGTCTTGGTATACGAGCAGTACTTC. Translation: CASSLRGPSGVLVYEQYF.

The chain recombines TRBV7-8 with TRBJ1-1, with D perhaps TRBD1 (5 bases). Trimming took off 3 bases at V and 4 bases at J, with 6 bases between the two ends. Germline values: CDR1 SGHVS, CDR2 FQNEAQ. The CDR3 spans 12 residues. In DNA form, the CDR3 reads TGTGCCAGCAGCTTCAGGGTCACTGAAGCTTTCTTT. Encoded protein: CASSFRVTEAFF.

This clone was picked up one time. The chain uses TRBV24-1 and TRBJ1-4, with 9 bases matching TRBD1. This CDR3 has 16 residues. Germline-derived CDR1 and CDR2 are KGHDR and SFDVKD. V was pared by 4 bases and J by 8 bases, with 10 bases of the junction left unmatched. The CDR3 loop is CATSEFSTGGLEKLFF. The CDR3 DNA sequence: TGTGCCACCAGTGAATTTTCGACAGGGGGTTTGGAAAAACTGTTTTTT.

The gene calls are TRBV9 and TRBJ2-7; TRBD1 aligns across 7 bases. Per germline, CDR1 SGDLS and CDR2 YYNGEE. This CDR3 is built from 14 residues. The J segment lost 3 bases and the V segment lost 2 bases, leaving 5 bases of the junction unmatched. CDR3 protein: CASSVGWDSYEQYF. The DNA of the CDR3 is TGTGCCAGCAGCGTTGGGTGGGACAGCTACGAGCAGTACTTC. The variable domain in full, completed from reference TRBV9 and TRBJ2-7, reads DSGVTQTPKHLITATGQRVTLRCSPRSGDLSVYWYQQSLDQGLQFLIQYYNGEERAKGNILERFSAQQFPDLHSELNLSSLELGDSALYFCASSVGWDSYEQYFGPGTRLTVT.

The V gene is TRBV3-1 (or the pseudogene TRBV3-2), the J gene TRBJ1-5, with D hard to call. Germline V gives CDR1 LGHDT, CDR2 YNNKEL (reference sequence). Trimming shortened V by 4 bases and J by 4 bases, and 8 bases separated the two germline ends. The CDR3 spans 13 residues. CDR3 sequence: CASSRDLNQPQHF. Written as DNA, the CDR3 is TGTGCCAGCAGCCGCGATTTAAATCAGCCCCAGCATTTT.

The chain is built from TRBV5-1 and TRBJ1-4, with TRBD1 as a possible D gene (5 bases). The germline gives CDR1 SGHRS, CDR2 YFSETQ. Trimming removed 2 bases at V and 6 bases at J, with 14 bases between. The CDR3 is made up of 15 amino acids. The CDR3 here is CASSFSGGKDEKLFF. In DNA, the CDR3 is TGCGCCAGCAGCTTCTCGGGGGGGAAAGATGAAAAACTGTTTTTT.

The chain's CDR3 is CASSLGASGGNIQYF. The CDR3 nucleotides read TGTGCCAGCAGCTTAGGAGCTAGCGGGGGTAACATTCAGTACTTC. The V gene is TRBV7-2, the J gene TRBJ2-4; 10 nucleotides match TRBD2. The V gene end was trimmed by 1 base and the J gene end by 7 bases; junction bases not matched to a gene: 4. CDR1 SGHTA and CDR2 FQGNSA come from the germline V gene. The CDR3 extends over 15 amino acids.

This clone was counted a few times. The chain has TRBV15 and TRBJ1-4, with 7 bases identical to TRBD1. The germline CDR1 and CDR2 sequences are LNHNV and YYDKDF (reference sequence). V was clipped by 5 bases and J by 0 bases; unmatched bases: 9. This CDR3 comprises 17 residues. The CDR3 sequence is CATSPLGQTATNEKLFF. The CDR3 region has the DNA TGTGCCACCAGCCCCCTGGGACAGACTGCAACTAATGAAAAACTGTTTTTT.

This chain joins TRBV15 and TRBJ1-4; D unresolved. The CDR3 is made up of 14 amino acids. Germline V lookup: CDR1 LNHNV, CDR2 YYDKDF (reference sequence). With 1 base removed from V and 8 bases from J, the gap between germline ends came to 11 bases. The CDR3 sequence: CATSRAGVYEKLFF. DNA of the CDR3: TGTGCCACCAGCAGAGCCGGGGTGTACGAAAAACTGTTTTTT.